The 27 T cell receptor beta chains presented below share a single source sample, sequenced in a study of shared clonotypes between healthy human individuals. Assay: immunoSEQ multiplex PCR; the TCRdb copy retains only in-frame clones and omits some. Of more than 2,000,000 clones in the sample, around nine tenths were seen once. What was sequenced was naive CD4+ T cells sorted from blood. The subset: CD45RA+ positively selected. The receptors were gathered from a man between 18 and 29 years old in good health.

The genes are TRBV2 and TRBJ1-6, with D hard to call. Trimming pared 5 bases from V and 7 bases from J, leaving 15 bases between. Looked up from germline, CDR1 is SNHLY and CDR2 is FYNNEI. The CDR3 contains 15 residues. DNA for the CDR3: TGTGCCAGCAGTCCCAGCTGGGCGGGGAATTCACCCCTCCACTTT. Its translation: CASSPSWAGNSPLHF.

The chain couples TRBV19 to TRBJ2-1; TRBD2 matches 8 bases. Germline V gene data show CDR1 as LNHDA and CDR2 as SQIVND (reference sequence). The V and J ends lost 5 bases and 10 bases, in that order; junction bases with no gene match: 10. The CDR3 contains 14 residues. CDR3 in amino acids: CASSPPGLVWEQFF. In DNA form, the CDR3 reads TGTGCCAGTAGTCCCCCGGGACTAGTATGGGAGCAGTTCTTC. The full variable domain, completed using reference TRBV19 and TRBJ2-1, is DGGITQSPKYLFRKEGQNVTLSCEQNLNHDAMYWYRQDPGQGLRLIYYSQIVNDFQKGDIAEGYSVSREKKESFPLTVTSAQKNPTAFYLCASSPPGLVWEQFFGPGTRLTVL.

On this clone itself: The sample holds other DNA sequences that translate to the same CDR3. In nucleotides, the CDR3 is TGTGCCAGCAGCTTACAGGGGGCGGACACTGAAGCTTTCTTT. Encoded protein: CASSLQGADTEAFF. J is TRBJ1-1 and V is TRBV11-3; TRBD1 agrees at 8 bases. This CDR3 comprises 14 residues. V lost 2 bases, J lost 3 bases, and 2 bases stayed unmatched. The germline CDR1 and CDR2 sequences are SGHNT and YENEEA.

This clone was seen just once. The identical CDR3 is also encoded by other nucleotide sequences in the sample. The chain is built from TRBV18 and TRBJ2-5; 9 nucleotides agree with TRBD2. CDR3 length equals 14 residues. The ends lost 3 bases at V and 4 bases at J; junction bases unmatched: 3. CDR1 and CDR2 (germline): KGHSH, LQKENI. The CDR3 reads CASSPGLARETQYF. CDR3 sequence (DNA): TGTGCCAGCTCACCGGGACTAGCTAGAGAGACCCAGTACTTC. Based on the CDR3 plus reference TRBV18 and TRBJ2-5, the full variable domain is NAGVMQNPRHLVRRRGQEARLRCSPMKGHSHVYWYRQLPEEGLKFMVYLQKENIIDESGMPKERFSAEFPKEGPSILRIQQVVRGDSAAYFCASSPGLARETQYFGPGTRLLVL.

The CDR3 loop reads CAWSSVRVGGYTF. CDR3 DNA sequence: TGTGCCTGGAGTTCGGTCAGGGTTGGTGGCTACACCTTC. The chain combines TRBV30 with TRBJ1-2, with a tentative D call TRBD1 (5 bases). V lost 2 bases and J lost 7, with 14 bases in between. The germline V gene has CDR1 GTSNPN and CDR2 SVGIG (reference sequence). The CDR3 consists of 13 residues.

The J gene is TRBJ2-7, the V gene TRBV10-3; 9 bases match TRBD1. CDR3 length: 14 residues. The germline gives CDR1 ENHRY, CDR2 SYGVKD. Trimming at V came to 5 bases and at J to 4 bases, leaving 6 bases not matched to a gene. The CDR3 bases are TGTGCCATCAGTCCCTCCGGGACAGGGTACGAGCAGTACTTC. Translating gives CAISPSGTGYEQYF.

This clone was recorded once. J is TRBJ2-1 and V is TRBV10-3; perhaps TRBD2 as D (5 bases). Looked up from germline, CDR1 is ENHRY and CDR2 is SYGVKD. The CDR3 spans 13 residues. V was shortened by 7 bases and J by 2 bases, with 9 bases between the two germline ends. CDR3: CAITGSAYNEQFF. CDR3 nucleotide sequence: TGTGCCATCACGGGAAGCGCCTACAATGAGCAGTTCTTC.

The V and J genes are TRBV19 and TRBJ1-3; no reliable D call. Per germline, CDR1 LNHDA and CDR2 SQIVND (reference sequence). This CDR3 is built from 16 residues. With 0 bases removed from V and 0 bases from J, the gap between germline ends came to 9 bases. The CDR3 sequence is CASSIDNGFSGNTIYF. Written as DNA, the CDR3 is TGTGCCAGTAGTATAGATAACGGATTCTCTGGAAACACCATATATTTT.

The genes are TRBV11-2 and TRBJ2-1, with D maybe TRBD1 (6 bases). In germline, CDR1 is SGHAT, CDR2 FQNNGV. Trimming cost V 2 bases and J 10 bases, with 15 bases left between them. There are 14 residues in the CDR3. CDR3 in amino acids: CASSLLTGHREQFF. The CDR3 DNA sequence: TGTGCCAGCAGCTTATTAACGGGACACCGAGAGCAGTTCTTC. The variable domain in full, completed from reference TRBV11-2 and TRBJ2-1, reads EAGVAQSPRYKIIEKRQSVAFWCNPISGHATLYWYQQILGQGPKLLIQFQNNGVVDDSQLPKDRFSAERLKGVDSTLKIQPAKLEDSAVYLCASSLLTGHREQFFGPGTRLTVL.

This clone has just one count. This rearrangement joins TRBV7-2 to TRBJ2-7; 15 bases align to TRBD2. Unmatched junction bases numbered 8, after V lost 2 bases and J lost 6 bases. This CDR3 spans 17 amino acids. Germline lookup yields CDR1 SGHTA and CDR2 FQGNSA. The CDR3 loop is CASSLTGLAGGYSEQYF. CDR3 nucleotide sequence: TGTGCCAGCAGCTTAACGGGACTAGCGGGAGGTTACTCCGAGCAGTACTTC.

V gene TRBV11-2 combines with J gene TRBJ1-2; D is unclear. The CDR3 is 12 residues long. The germline V and J ends were trimmed by 3 bases and 7 bases, with 9 bases remaining between them. The V gene's germline CDR1 is SGHAT and CDR2 FQNNGV. CDR3 loop: CASSFSTGGYTF. The CDR3 region has the DNA TGTGCCAGCAGCTTCTCTACCGGTGGCTACACCTTC.

The rearrangement joins TRBV7-2 to TRBJ1-1, with 10 bases fitting TRBD1. Trimming at V came to 4 bases and at J to 8 bases, leaving 7 bases not matched to a gene. Germline CDR1 is SGHTA and CDR2 is FQGNSA. The CDR3 length is 14 residues. The chain's CDR3 is CASSSRQGAGEAFF. DNA for the CDR3: TGTGCCAGCAGCTCCCGACAGGGGGCGGGGGAAGCTTTCTTT.

Only one count was recorded for this clone. The chain combines TRBV6-6 with TRBJ2-2, with TRBD2 identical over 10 bases. With V trimmed by 6 bases and J by 7 bases, 8 bases remained unmatched. Germline CDR1 MNHNY, CDR2 SVGAGI (reference sequence). The CDR3 extends over 15 amino acids. The CDR3 nucleotides are TGTGCCAGCAGCCGAGGACTAGCGGCCTTCGGGGAGCTGTTTTTT. Amino acids: CASSRGLAAFGELFF.

This clone was picked up one time. This chain connects TRBV4-3 to TRBJ1-1; D gene ambiguous. The CDR3 runs 15 residues. The germline V and J ends were trimmed by 0 bases and 1 base, with 9 bases remaining between them. Germline V lookup: CDR1 LGHNA, CDR2 YSLEER. The CDR3 spells CASSQDETTNTEAFF. CDR3 bases: TGCGCCAGCAGCCAAGACGAGACCACGAACACTGAAGCTTTCTTT.

This chain joins TRBV2 and TRBJ1-3; 7 bases map to TRBD1. CDR3 length: 18 residues. Germline CDR1 SNHLY, CDR2 FYNNEI. V was pared by 5 bases and J by 0 bases, with 13 bases of the junction left unmatched. CDR3 amino acids: CASSPQTGFPSSGNTIYF. CDR3 DNA sequence: TGTGCCAGCAGTCCTCAGACAGGGTTCCCTTCCTCTGGAAACACCATATATTTT.

The V and J genes are TRBV6-5 and TRBJ2-1; D is possibly TRBD2 (6 bases). The CDR3 loop spans 13 amino acids. Germline V gives CDR1 MNHEY, CDR2 SVGAGI. V was shortened by 6 bases and J by 7 bases, with 13 bases between the two germline ends. This CDR3 is CASRAGGWNEQFF. CDR3 in DNA: TGTGCCAGCAGGGCCGGGGGTTGGAATGAGCAGTTCTTC.

The gene calls are TRBV7-8 and TRBJ1-2, with unresolved D. This CDR3 region has 18 residues. Germline CDR1 and CDR2: SGHVS and FQNEAQ. The ends were cut back, 1 base at V and 6 bases at J, with 24 bases in the middle. The CDR3 nucleotides are TGTGCCAGCAGCTTAGAAGGGTGGGTCCGGGGTAAATTGGATGGCTACACCTTC. Translation gives CASSLEGWVRGKLDGYTF.

The rearrangement links TRBV30 to TRBJ1-2; D is ambiguous. Germline assignment: CDR1 GTSNPN and CDR2 SVGIG (reference sequence). This CDR3 is built from 16 residues. V was cut by 0 bases and J by 8 bases, with 22 bases left in between. Here the CDR3 reads CAWSVLFQPREGGYTF. In DNA form, the CDR3 reads TGTGCCTGGAGTGTACTCTTCCAGCCCCGGGAAGGGGGCTACACCTTC.

The rearrangement links TRBV19 to TRBJ1-2; D call uncertain. Germline V gives CDR1 LNHDA, CDR2 SQIVND (reference sequence). V was trimmed by 3 bases and J by 2 bases, leaving 7 bases between them. This CDR3 region has 13 residues. CDR3 sequence: CASSIQVNYGYTF. As DNA, the CDR3 is TGTGCCAGTAGTATTCAGGTGAACTATGGCTACACCTTC.

The V and J genes are TRBV25-1 and TRBJ1-6; weak D call: TRBD1 (6 bases). The V gene lost 8 bases and the J gene lost 3 bases, with 17 bases spanning the gap. Looked up from germline, CDR1 is MGHDK and CDR2 is SYGVNS. The length of the CDR3 is 16 residues. The CDR3 is CASAKGVENYNSPLHF. CDR3 nucleotides: TGTGCCAGCGCTAAGGGGGTAGAGAACTATAATTCACCCCTCCACTTT.

The V and J genes are TRBV30 and TRBJ1-3; no firm D call. Germline CDR1 is GTSNPN and CDR2 is SVGIG (reference sequence). V lost 4 bases and J 7 bases, leaving 8 bases between the germline ends. The CDR3 extends over 11 amino acids. CDR3 in DNA: TGTGCCTGGACGATGCCTAACACCATATATTTT. Translating gives CAWTMPNTIYF.

The chain carries TRBV18 and TRBJ1-2, with a weak D call TRBD1 (5 bases). The germline gives CDR1 KGHSH, CDR2 LQKENI. The ends were cut back, 3 bases at V and 6 bases at J, with 14 bases in the middle. The CDR3 sequence is 14 residues long. The DNA of the CDR3 is TGTGCCAGCTCACCCTTACCCGGGGCTGATGGCTACACCTTC. As protein: CASSPLPGADGYTF.

The chain links TRBV9 to TRBJ2-7; 9 nucleotides align to TRBD1. The CDR3 runs 15 residues. CDR1 and CDR2 from the germline V gene are SGDLS and YYNGEE. V was clipped by 3 bases and J by 1 base; unmatched bases: 5. The DNA for the CDR3 is TGTGCCAGCAGCGAGGGGACAGGGTCATCCTACGAGCAGTACTTC. Its protein is CASSEGTGSSYEQYF.

The chain combines TRBV18 with TRBJ2-3; unclear D gene. Per germline, CDR1 KGHSH and CDR2 LQKENI. The CDR3 loop spans 15 amino acids. The V gene lost 0 bases and the J gene lost 0 bases, with 7 bases spanning the gap. The CDR3 DNA is TGTGCCAGCTCACCACCGGCACTGAGCACAGATACGCAGTATTTT. Protein: CASSPPALSTDTQYF.

On this clone itself: The identical CDR3 is also encoded by other nucleotide sequences in the sample. This chain connects TRBV6-1 to TRBJ1-6; D not certain. Trimming left V 0 bases short and J 7 bases short, with 4 bases between. The CDR3 is 13 residues long. CDR1 MNHNS and CDR2 SASEGT come from the germline V gene. CDR3 nucleotide sequence: TGTGCCAGCAGTGAAGCGCCAAATTCACCCCTCCACTTT. Protein sequence: CASSEAPNSPLHF.

In its sample, this clone was seen a few times. The chain carries TRBV11-2 and TRBJ1-6; D may be TRBD1 (5 bases). Germline CDR1 and CDR2: SGHAT and FQNNGV. CDR3 length equals 14 residues. Trimming cost V 3 bases and J 7 bases, with 10 bases left between them. The CDR3 sequence: CASSFMRQNSPLHF. The CDR3 nucleotides read TGTGCCAGCAGCTTTATGAGACAGAATTCACCCCTCCACTTT.

V gene TRBV7-2 combines with J gene TRBJ2-1; possibly TRBD2 for D (5 bases). The CDR3 has 15 residues. Germline lookup yields CDR1 SGHTA and CDR2 FQGNSA. V was shortened by 3 bases and J by 0 bases, with 9 bases between the two germline ends. CDR3: CASSFGSSSYNEQFF. CDR3 bases: TGTGCCAGCAGCTTTGGGAGTAGCTCCTACAATGAGCAGTTCTTC.